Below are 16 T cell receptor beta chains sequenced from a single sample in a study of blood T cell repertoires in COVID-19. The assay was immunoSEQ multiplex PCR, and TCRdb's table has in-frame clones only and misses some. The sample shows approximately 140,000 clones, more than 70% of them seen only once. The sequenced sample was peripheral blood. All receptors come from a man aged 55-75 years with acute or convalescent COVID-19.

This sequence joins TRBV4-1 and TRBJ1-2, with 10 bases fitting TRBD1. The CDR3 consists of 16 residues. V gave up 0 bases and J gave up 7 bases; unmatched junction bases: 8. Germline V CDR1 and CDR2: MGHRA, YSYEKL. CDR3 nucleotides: TGCGCCAGCAGCCAAGAGGGGACAGGGGTTTCTGCTGGCTACACCTTC. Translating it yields CASSQEGTGVSAGYTF.

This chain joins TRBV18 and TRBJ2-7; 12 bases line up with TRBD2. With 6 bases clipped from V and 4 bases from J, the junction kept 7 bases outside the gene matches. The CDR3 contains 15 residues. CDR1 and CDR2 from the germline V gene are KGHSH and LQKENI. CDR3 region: CASSPGLAGLYEQYF. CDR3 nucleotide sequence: TGTGCCAGCTCCCCAGGACTAGCGGGGCTTTACGAGCAGTACTTC.

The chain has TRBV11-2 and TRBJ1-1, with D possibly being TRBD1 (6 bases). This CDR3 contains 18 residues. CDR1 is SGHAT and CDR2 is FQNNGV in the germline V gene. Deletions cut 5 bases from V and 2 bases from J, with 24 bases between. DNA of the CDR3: TGTGCCAGCAGCACCTCCAGGACAGACCCGATAGGCAACACTGAAGCTTTCTTT. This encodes CASSTSRTDPIGNTEAFF.

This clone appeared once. CDR3 sequence (DNA): TGTGCCATCAGTGAGTCTCTGCGGGAGATAGGGGAGCAGTACTTC. It is translated as CAISESLREIGEQYF. V and J are TRBV10-3 and TRBJ2-7; 7 positions match TRBD2. Germline V gene lookup returns CDR1 ENHRY and CDR2 SYGVKD. The ends lost 0 bases at V and 7 bases at J; junction bases unmatched: 9. The CDR3 length is 15 residues.

The CDR3 DNA follows: TGTGCCACCAGTGACCCCATGGGGAGGGGACGGGGAGATACGCAGTATTTT. Protein product: CATSDPMGRGRGDTQYF. The chain links TRBV24-1 to TRBJ2-3; 7 nucleotides agree with TRBD2. After removal of 4 bases from V and 5 bases from J, the junction contained 14 bases not matched to a gene. Germline CDR1 and CDR2: KGHDR and SFDVKD. This CDR3 comprises 17 residues.

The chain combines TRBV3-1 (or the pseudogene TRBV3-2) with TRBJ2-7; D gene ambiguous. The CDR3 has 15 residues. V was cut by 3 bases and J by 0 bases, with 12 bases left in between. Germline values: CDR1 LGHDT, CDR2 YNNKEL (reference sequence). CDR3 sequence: CASSQRLTVSYEQYF. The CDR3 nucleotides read TGTGCCAGCAGCCAGCGTTTAACCGTCTCCTACGAGCAGTACTTC.

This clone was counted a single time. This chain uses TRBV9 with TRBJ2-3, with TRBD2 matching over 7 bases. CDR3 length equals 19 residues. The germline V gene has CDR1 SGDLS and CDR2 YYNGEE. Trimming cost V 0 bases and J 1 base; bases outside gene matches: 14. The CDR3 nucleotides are TGTGCCAGCAGCGTAGATTTGGCTAGCGGACATGGGGGCACAGATACGCAGTATTTT. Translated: CASSVDLASGHGGTDTQYF.

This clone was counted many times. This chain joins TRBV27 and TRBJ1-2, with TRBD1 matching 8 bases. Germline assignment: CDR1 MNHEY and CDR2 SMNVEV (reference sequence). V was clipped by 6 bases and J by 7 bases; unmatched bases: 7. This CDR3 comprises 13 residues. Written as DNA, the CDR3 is TGTGCCAGCAGGGTAACAGGGGGAGGTGGCTACACCTTC. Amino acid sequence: CASRVTGGGGYTF.

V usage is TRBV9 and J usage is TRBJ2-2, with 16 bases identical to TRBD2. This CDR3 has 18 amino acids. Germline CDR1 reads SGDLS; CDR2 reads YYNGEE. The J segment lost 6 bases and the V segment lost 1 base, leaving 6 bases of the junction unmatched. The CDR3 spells CASSVMGLAGGFAGELFF. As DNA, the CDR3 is TGTGCCAGCAGCGTAATGGGACTAGCGGGAGGGTTTGCCGGGGAGCTGTTTTTT.

DNA of the CDR3: TGCGCCAGCAGCCAAGATGAACCAGGGCTCTATGGCTACACCTTC. Protein sequence: CASSQDEPGLYGYTF. The V call is TRBV4-1, the J call TRBJ1-2; tentative D call: TRBD1 (5 bases). The length of the CDR3 is 15 residues. V was clipped by 0 bases and J by 4 bases, with 12 bases between them. Per the germline V gene, CDR1 is MGHRA and CDR2 is YSYEKL.

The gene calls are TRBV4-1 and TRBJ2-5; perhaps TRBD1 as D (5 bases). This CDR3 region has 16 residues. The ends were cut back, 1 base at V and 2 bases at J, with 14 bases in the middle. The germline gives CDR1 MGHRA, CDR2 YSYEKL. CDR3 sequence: CASSQGGSRIQETQYF. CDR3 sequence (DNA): TGCGCCAGCAGCCAAGGGGGCAGTAGGATACAAGAGACCCAGTACTTC.

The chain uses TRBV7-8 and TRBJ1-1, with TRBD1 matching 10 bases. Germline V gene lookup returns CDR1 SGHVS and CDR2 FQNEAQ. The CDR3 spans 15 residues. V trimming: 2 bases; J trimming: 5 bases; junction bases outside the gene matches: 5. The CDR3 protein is CASSLSDRGHTEAFF. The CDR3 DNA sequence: TGTGCCAGCAGCTTATCAGACAGGGGGCATACTGAAGCTTTCTTT.

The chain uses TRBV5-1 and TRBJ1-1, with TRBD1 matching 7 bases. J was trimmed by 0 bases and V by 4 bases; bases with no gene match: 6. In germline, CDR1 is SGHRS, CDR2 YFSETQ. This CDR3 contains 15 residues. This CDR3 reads CASSPGQVMNTEAFF. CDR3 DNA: TGCGCCAGCAGCCCAGGACAGGTCATGAACACTGAAGCTTTCTTT.

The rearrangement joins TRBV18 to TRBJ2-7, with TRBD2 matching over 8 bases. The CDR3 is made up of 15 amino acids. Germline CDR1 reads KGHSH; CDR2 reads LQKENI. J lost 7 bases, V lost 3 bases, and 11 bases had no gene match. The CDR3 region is CASSPEAGERWEQYF. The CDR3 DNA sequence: TGTGCCAGCTCACCGGAAGCGGGAGAGCGATGGGAGCAGTACTTC. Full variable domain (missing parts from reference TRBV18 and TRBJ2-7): NAGVMQNPRHLVRRRGQEARLRCSPMKGHSHVYWYRQLPEEGLKFMVYLQKENIIDESGMPKERFSAEFPKEGPSILRIQQVVRGDSAAYFCASSPEAGERWEQYFGPGTRLTVT.

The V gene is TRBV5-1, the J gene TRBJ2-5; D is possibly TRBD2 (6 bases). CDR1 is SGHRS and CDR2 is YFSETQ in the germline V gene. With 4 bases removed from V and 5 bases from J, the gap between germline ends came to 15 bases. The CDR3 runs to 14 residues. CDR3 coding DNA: TGCGCCAGCAGCCATGGGACTGTCCGGGAGACCCAGTACTTC. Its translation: CASSHGTVRETQYF.

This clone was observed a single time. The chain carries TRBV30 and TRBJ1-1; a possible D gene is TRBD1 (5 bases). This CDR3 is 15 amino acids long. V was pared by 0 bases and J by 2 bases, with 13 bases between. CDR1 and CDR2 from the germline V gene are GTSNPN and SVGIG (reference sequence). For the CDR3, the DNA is TGTGCCTGGAGTGTACGAGGCAGGGAAAACACTGAAGCTTTCTTT. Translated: CAWSVRGRENTEAFF.